Shown below are 26 T cell receptor beta chains from a single sample sequenced in a study of technical replicates of blood from a few donors. Measured with immunoSEQ multiplex PCR; TCRdb has only the in-frame clones, and not every one. The sample includes approximately 93,000 clones, nearly 95% seen only once; the top ten take 0.2% to 0.3%. Sequences were obtained from T cells isolated from PBMCs. Receptors originate from a human donor in good health.

The chain couples TRBV5-1 to TRBJ1-4; TRBD1 might be the D (6 bases). Trimming removed 4 bases from V and 8 bases from J, with 18 bases in between. CDR3 length equals 15 residues. Germline loops: CDR1 SGHRS, CDR2 YFSETQ. The CDR3 coding sequence is TGCGCCAGCAGCGTCACAGGGAGACGAGGGGAAAAACTGTTTTTT. Translation: CASSVTGRRGEKLFF.

The gene calls are TRBV9 and TRBJ2-2; possible D gene TRBD2, 6 bases. The CDR3 loop spans 14 amino acids. Per germline, CDR1 SGDLS and CDR2 YYNGEE. Trimming shortened V by 10 bases and J by 3 bases, and 16 bases separated the two germline ends. CDR3 sequence reads: CAGRRDLDTGELFF. In DNA form, the CDR3 reads TGTGCCGGACGCCGGGACTTGGACACCGGGGAGCTGTTTTTT.

DNA for the CDR3: TGTGCCAGCAGCAACTACGGACAGGGCGCCATGGAGCAGTTCTTC. The encoded protein is CASSNYGQGAMEQFF. The rearrangement links TRBV28 to TRBJ2-1; 8 bases map to TRBD1. CDR1 and CDR2 from the germline V gene are MDHEN and SYDVKM. The V and J ends lost 6 bases and 10 bases, in that order; junction bases with no gene match: 14. The CDR3 loop spans 15 amino acids.

The rearrangement uses TRBV6-5 and TRBJ2-5, with D perhaps TRBD2 (7 bases). Trimming shortened V by 6 bases and J by 3 bases, and 17 bases separated the two germline ends. The CDR3 has 15 amino acids. Looked up from germline, CDR1 is MNHEY and CDR2 is SVGAGI. The CDR3 nucleotides are TGTGCCAGCAGCTTTACGGGGGGCAAAAAAGAGACCCAGTACTTC. Translated, it gives CASSFTGGKKETQYF.

This chain links TRBV10-1 with TRBJ2-1, with 8 nucleotides matching TRBD2. Germline CDR1 is WNHNN and CDR2 is SYGVQD (reference sequence). With V trimmed by 4 bases and J by 2 bases, 1 base remained unmatched. The CDR3 runs to 14 residues. CDR3: CASSGSGAYNEQFF. CDR3 DNA: TGCGCCAGCAGTGGTAGCGGGGCCTACAATGAGCAGTTCTTC.

J is TRBJ2-1 and V is TRBV7-6; the match to TRBD2 covers 8 bases. Per the germline V gene, CDR1 is SGHVS and CDR2 is FNYEAQ. The length of the CDR3 is 14 residues. After removal of 4 bases from V and 8 bases from J, the junction contained 7 bases not matched to a gene. CDR3 DNA: TGTGCCAGCAGCTCCGGGACTAGAGAAGATGAGCAGTTCTTC. It yields the protein CASSSGTREDEQFF.

The chain recombines TRBV28 with TRBJ2-7; 7 bases match TRBD2. This CDR3 is 13 amino acids long. CDR1 and CDR2 (germline): MDHEN, SYDVKM. Here the CDR3 DNA reads TGTGCGGGCGGGGGAAGGGAGAGGCACGAGCAGTACTTC. Protein sequence: CAGGGRERHEQYF.

The chain carries TRBV28 and TRBJ1-3; D is perhaps TRBD1 (5 bases). Trimming removed 3 bases at V and 3 bases at J, with 12 bases between. This CDR3 contains 15 residues. Germline values: CDR1 MDHEN, CDR2 SYDVKM. CDR3 coding DNA: TGTGCCAGCAGTTTTTACAGGTCTAGTGGAAACACCATATATTTT. Its translation is CASSFYRSSGNTIYF.

V is TRBV19 and J is TRBJ2-5; TRBD1 matches 8 bases. Germline V gives CDR1 LNHDA, CDR2 SQIVND (reference sequence). The CDR3 covers 15 residues. V shed 6 bases and J 4 bases; nucleotides not matched to a gene: 10. The DNA of the CDR3 is TGTGCCAGTAGGGCACGTGACAGGGGACTAGAGACCCAGTACTTC. Translating it yields CASRARDRGLETQYF. Full variable domain (missing parts from reference TRBV19 and TRBJ2-5): DGGITQSPKYLFRKEGQNVTLSCEQNLNHDAMYWYRQDPGQGLRLIYYSQIVNDFQKGDIAEGYSVSREKKESFPLTVTSAQKNPTAFYLCASRARDRGLETQYFGPGTRLLVL.

The rearrangement uses TRBV27 and TRBJ2-1; D might be TRBD2 (5 bases). CDR1 and CDR2 (germline): MNHEY, SMNVEV (reference sequence). The CDR3 covers 14 residues. The ends were cut back, 0 bases at V and 10 bases at J, with 13 bases in the middle. The CDR3 DNA reads as TGTGCCAGCAGTTTATCCTCGAGGGTTCGGGAGCAGTTCTTC. Translated: CASSLSSRVREQFF.

This chain connects TRBV4-2 to TRBJ1-2; D ambiguous. There are 14 residues in the CDR3. The germline CDR1 and CDR2 sequences are LGHNA and YNFKEQ. V dropped 5 bases and J dropped 7 bases, with 17 bases sitting between them. DNA for the CDR3: TGTGCCAGCAGCTCACCGCGATTGTGGAGTGGCTACACCTTC. This sequence encodes CASSSPRLWSGYTF.

This clone has a single count. The rearrangement joins TRBV29-1 to TRBJ2-7; D ambiguous. Germline loops: CDR1 SQVTM, CDR2 ANQGSEA. Trimming took 4 bases from V and 6 from J, leaving 16 bases between them. The CDR3 is 13 residues long. The CDR3 region is CSVVSGLRGEQYF. The CDR3 nucleotides are TGCAGCGTTGTTTCCGGTCTGAGAGGCGAGCAGTACTTC.

The V and J genes are TRBV7-3 and TRBJ2-2; 8 bases are a match to TRBD1. There are 18 residues in the CDR3. CDR1 SGHTA and CDR2 FQGTGA come from the germline V gene. V dropped 5 bases and J dropped 5; count of bases not matched to a gene: 16. This chain's CDR3 is CASSLTGQGWLATGELFF. Here the CDR3 DNA reads TGTGCCAGCAGCCTCACCGGACAGGGCTGGCTTGCTACCGGGGAGCTGTTTTTT.

This chain connects TRBV6-5 to TRBJ1-1, with 9 bases matching TRBD1. Germline CDR1 is MNHEY and CDR2 is SVGAGI. The J segment lost 2 bases and the V segment lost 6 bases, leaving 7 bases of the junction unmatched. The CDR3 extends over 15 amino acids. In nucleotides, the CDR3 is TGTGCCAGCAGCGAGCCGACAGGGGGTAACACTGAAGCTTTCTTT. Protein: CASSEPTGGNTEAFF.

V and J are TRBV4-1 and TRBJ1-4; tentative D call: TRBD1 (6 bases). Deletions cut 0 bases from V and 4 bases from J, with 12 bases between. This CDR3 has 16 amino acids. CDR1 is MGHRA, CDR2 YSYEKL, per germline. CDR3 protein: CASSQDRTDYNEKLFF. The CDR3 nucleotides read TGCGCCAGCAGCCAAGACCGGACAGATTATAATGAAAAACTGTTTTTT.

The gene calls are TRBV10-3 and TRBJ1-2, with a weak D call TRBD1 (6 bases). The CDR3 consists of 11 residues. CDR1 is ENHRY, CDR2 SYGVKD, per germline. Trimming removed 5 bases at V and 11 bases at J, with 12 bases between. The CDR3 DNA reads TGTGCCATCAGTAAACAGGGAGAATACACCTTC. Translation: CAISKQGEYTF.

The DNA for the CDR3 is TGTGCCAGCAGCTTGAGCGGGAGGCCCACGGATACGCAGTATTTT. This translates into CASSLSGRPTDTQYF. The genes are TRBV5-4 and TRBJ2-3; 9 nucleotides match TRBD2. The CDR3 has 15 amino acids. V lost 1 base to trimming and J lost 6 bases; unmatched junction nucleotides: 6. Per germline, CDR1 SGHNT and CDR2 YYREEE (reference sequence). Complete variable domain (other parts from reference TRBV5-4 and TRBJ2-3): ETGVTQSPTHLIKTRGQQVTLRCSSQSGHNTVSWYQQALGQGPQFIFQYYREEENGRGNFPPRFSGLQFPNYSSELNVNALELDDSALYLCASSLSGRPTDTQYFGPGTRLTVL.

The rearrangement uses TRBV7-9 and TRBJ2-5, with D tentatively TRBD2 (5 bases). This CDR3 has 13 residues. The V and J ends lost 6 bases and 2 bases respectively, with 10 bases between them. From germline, CDR1 is SEHNR and CDR2 FQNEAQ (reference sequence). The CDR3 DNA is TGTGCCAGCAGTCCTCGAGGGCAAGAGACCCAGTACTTC. Its protein is CASSPRGQETQYF.

V gene TRBV4-1 combines with J gene TRBJ2-5; possibly TRBD2 for D (5 bases). This CDR3 comprises 16 residues. Germline CDR1 MGHRA, CDR2 YSYEKL. V was trimmed by 4 bases and J by 1 base, leaving 16 bases between them. The CDR3 sequence is CASSPLSSGSQETQYF. As DNA, the CDR3 is TGCGCCAGCAGCCCTCTTTCGAGCGGAAGCCAAGAGACCCAGTACTTC.

This clone is a singleton in its sample. This sequence joins TRBV27 and TRBJ2-3; the match to TRBD2 covers 8 bases. Germline CDR1 is MNHEY and CDR2 is SMNVEV (reference sequence). The CDR3 runs to 14 residues. Trimming cost V 8 bases and J 0 bases; bases outside gene matches: 4. CDR3 nucleotides: TGTGCCAGCTGCACTAGCGGAAGCACAGATACGCAGTATTTT. Translating it yields CASCTSGSTDTQYF.

The J gene is TRBJ2-7, the V gene TRBV6-5; possible D gene TRBD2, 5 bases. Germline V gene lookup returns CDR1 MNHEY and CDR2 SVGAGI. CDR3 length equals 12 residues. Trimming cost V 8 bases and J 0 bases, with 8 bases left between them. The CDR3 DNA sequence: TGTGCCAGCTGGACTCACTCCTACGAGCAGTACTTC. It specifies CASWTHSYEQYF.

The rearrangement links TRBV7-8 to TRBJ1-5; TRBD1 might be the D (5 bases). The germline V and J ends were trimmed by 3 bases and 3 bases, with 9 bases remaining between them. This CDR3 contains 14 residues. CDR1 is SGHVS, CDR2 FQNEAQ, per germline. The CDR3 here is CASSFDRLNQPQHF. The CDR3 coding sequence is TGTGCCAGCAGCTTCGACAGACTCAATCAGCCCCAGCATTTT.

J is TRBJ1-1 and V is TRBV9, with D possibly matching TRBD1 (5 bases). The CDR3 contains 15 residues. Trimming left V 3 bases short and J 3 bases short, with 15 bases between. Germline values: CDR1 SGDLS, CDR2 YYNGEE. CDR3: CASSGGDGPHTEAFF. The CDR3 nucleotides read TGTGCCAGCAGCGGGGGGGACGGGCCTCACACTGAAGCTTTCTTT. Full variable domain (missing parts from reference TRBV9 and TRBJ1-1): DSGVTQTPKHLITATGQRVTLRCSPRSGDLSVYWYQQSLDQGLQFLIQYYNGEERAKGNILERFSAQQFPDLHSELNLSSLELGDSALYFCASSGGDGPHTEAFFGQGTRLTVV.

The chain employs TRBV10-3 and TRBJ2-7; D remains ambiguous. This CDR3 contains 13 residues. Germline CDR1 and CDR2: ENHRY and SYGVKD. Trimming pared 11 bases from V and 6 bases from J, leaving 20 bases between. The CDR3: CALGHSFPSEQYF. The CDR3 coding sequence is TGTGCCCTGGGCCACAGCTTCCCCTCCGAGCAGTACTTC.

The V and J genes are TRBV7-9 and TRBJ2-1; perhaps TRBD1 as D (6 bases). Germline V gene lookup returns CDR1 SEHNR and CDR2 FQNEAQ (reference sequence). Deletions cut 4 bases from V and 12 bases from J, with 10 bases between. The length of the CDR3 is 11 residues. CDR3 sequence: CASSWTDLQFF. CDR3 in DNA: TGTGCCAGCAGCTGGACAGATTTGCAGTTCTTC.

J is TRBJ2-1 and V is TRBV27; TRBD2 aligns across 9 bases. The V gene end was trimmed by 5 bases and the J gene end by 5 bases; junction bases not matched to a gene: 16. The CDR3 contains 18 residues. CDR1 and CDR2 from the germline V gene are MNHEY and SMNVEV (reference sequence). In DNA form, the CDR3 reads TGTGCCAGCAGTCCTGTGGGGTGGCGGACTAGCGCTCACAATGAGCAGTTCTTC. Translation gives CASSPVGWRTSAHNEQFF.